Below, 8 T cell receptor beta chains from the same sample are listed, as sequenced in a study of blood T cells in healthy people across ages. Together with a sample-barcoded 5' primer, a J-beta primer mix was included in a second PCR lasting roughly 6 to 12 cycles. TCRdb reprocessed the 5' RACE reads via MiXCR and lists one record per CDR3 protein. The profile shows 350,000 to 450,000 distinct CDR3 sequences, more than 45% of them singletons. Sequencing was done on a sample of blood. These receptors all come from a man aged 55-75 years in good health.

The chain carries TRBV4-2 and TRBJ1-2, with 9 nucleotides matching TRBD1. CDR3 length equals 17 residues. After removal of 6 bases from V and 4 bases from J, the junction contained 15 bases not matched to a gene. Germline CDR1 is LGHNA and CDR2 is YNFKEQ. The CDR3 DNA is TGTGCCAGCAGTCAACCGGGACAGGGAGGAGGAGGCTATGGCTACACCTTC. Amino acids: CASSQPGQGGGGYGYTF.

The genes are TRBV10-3 and TRBJ1-2; D possibly corresponds to TRBD1 (6 bases). V shed 5 bases and J shed 8 bases, with 18 bases lying between them. The CDR3 extends over 14 amino acids. Per the germline V gene, CDR1 is ENHRY and CDR2 is SYGVKD. CDR3 region: CAISLGGRLGGYTF. CDR3 in DNA: TGTGCCATCAGTCTTGGGGGGCGCCTCGGGGGCTACACCTTC.

The chain couples TRBV29-1 to TRBJ2-1; D may be TRBD2 (6 bases). The V and J ends lost 3 bases and 0 bases respectively, with 12 bases between them. Germline V lookup: CDR1 SQVTM, CDR2 ANQGSEA. The CDR3 loop spans 15 amino acids. CDR3 bases: TGCAGCGTTGAGCGGGACGGTAACTCCTACAATGAGCAGTTCTTC. Translation: CSVERDGNSYNEQFF.

The chain employs TRBV7-2 and TRBJ2-1; 9 nucleotides match TRBD2. The J call is uncertain, as TRBJ2-7 better fits the DNA end. In germline, CDR1 is SGHTA, CDR2 FQGNSA. The CDR3 has 14 amino acids. This CDR3 is CASTPGLAYNEQYF. The CDR3 DNA follows: TGTGCCAGCACTCCGGGACTAGCTTACAATGAGCAGTACTTC.

This clonotype was observed at least ten times. The chain is built from TRBV20-1 and TRBJ2-4, with 11 nucleotides matching TRBD2. The CDR3 has 15 residues. Germline V gene lookup returns CDR1 DFQATT and CDR2 SNEGSKA (reference sequence). The V gene end was trimmed by 5 bases and the J gene end by 4 bases; junction bases not matched to a gene: 7. CDR3 amino acids: CSALGGLAVKNIQYF. The CDR3 DNA follows: TGCAGTGCTCTGGGGGGACTAGCGGTAAAAAACATTCAGTACTTC.

The V and J genes are TRBV4-2 and TRBJ1-1; D is unclear. The CDR3 spans 14 residues. Germline CDR1 and CDR2: LGHNA and YNFKEQ. V lost 1 base to trimming and J lost 2 bases, with 8 bases between them. Here the CDR3 DNA reads TGTGCCAGCAGCCAAGGCGGGTTTAACACTGAAGCTTTCTTT. As protein: CASSQGGFNTEAFF.

This clonotype appeared a few times. The J gene is TRBJ2-1, the V gene TRBV29-1; possibly TRBD2 for D (6 bases). The CDR3 contains 15 residues. Germline values: CDR1 SQVTM, CDR2 ANQGSEA. V dropped 1 base and J dropped 4 bases, with 14 bases sitting between them. CDR3 in amino acids: CSVEGAGPGYNEQFF. The CDR3 DNA is TGCAGCGTTGAAGGGGCGGGACCTGGGTACAATGAGCAGTTCTTC.

The rearrangement uses TRBV20-1 and TRBJ2-7, with TRBD2 matching over 9 bases. Germline CDR1 is DFQATT and CDR2 is SNEGSKA (reference sequence). The junction had 16 bases not matched to a gene; V was cut back by 6 bases and J by 7 bases. The CDR3 loop spans 15 amino acids. CDR3 sequence: CSARGPSGDRNEQYF. The DNA of the CDR3 is TGCAGTGCCCGAGGGCCTAGCGGGGACCGTAATGAGCAGTACTTC.